This TCR beta chain is from a study of cytomegalovirus exposure and HLA in healthy donors. Primers for the PCR totalled 60 Vbeta and 13 Jbeta. As processed by the authors: Later, an analysis found roughly 80 million unique TCR beta chains, and roughly 10 million of these were shared. The assay was immunoSEQ multiplex PCR, and TCRdb's table has in-frame clones only and misses some. The V and J calls and clone size are taken from that table; D and trimming were inferred from the DNA. This sample's table has 74,000 or so clones. Concerning this clone: The antigen is undetermined.

The CDR3 loop spans 14 amino acids. Germline lookup yields CDR1 SEHNR and CDR2 FQNEAQ (reference sequence). The V gene lost 3 bases and the J gene lost 5 bases, with 13 bases spanning the gap. Study findings and constraints: Later work showed greater clonal expansion in HLA-associated TCR beta chains than in equally common others.

The sample consisted of PBMCs. This receptor was taken from an older woman in good health and CMV-seronegative. The rearrangement links TRBV7-9 to TRBJ2-5; D might be TRBD1 (5 bases). CDR3 sequence reads: CASSLGFRVETQYF. The CDR3 DNA is TGTGCCAGCAGCTTGGGTTTCAGGGTTGAGACCCAGTACTTC. The variable domain in full, with the rest retrieved from reference TRBV7-9 and TRBJ2-5, is DTGVSQNPRHKITKRGQNVTFRCDPISEHNRLYWYRQTLGQGPEFLTYFQNEAQLEKSRLLSDRFSAERPKGSFSTLEIQRTEQGDSAMYLCASSLGFRVETQYFGPGTRLLVL.